These 24 T cell receptor beta chains originate from one sample sequenced in a study of identical twins. TCRdb ran MiXCR on the 5' RACE reads and lists one entry per CDR3 protein. The sample consists of about 920,000 distinct CDR3 sequences, more than 9% of them appearing once. This same sample was also part of a study on yellow fever vaccine responses in identical twins.

Sequencing used PBMCs. These receptors all come from a woman aged 18 to 35 in good health.

The table lists this clonotype with many counts. The rearrangement links TRBV29-1 to TRBJ1-5, with D hard to call. CDR3 length: 15 amino acids. Trimming removed 4 bases from V and 1 base from J, with 14 bases in between. Germline V gene lookup returns CDR1 SQVTM and CDR2 ANQGSEA. The CDR3 DNA sequence: TGCAGCGTTGTCACGGGGAGTACAAGCAATCAGCCCCAGCATTTT. This codes for CSVVTGSTSNQPQHF.

This clonotype occurred a few times. The CDR3, as DNA: TGTGCCAGCAGTCGTAGCGGTCAACGGCGTGAGCAGTTCTTC. Residues: CASSRSGQRREQFF. The rearrangement uses TRBV2 and TRBJ2-1; tentatively, D is TRBD2 (6 bases). V was pared by 5 bases and J by 9 bases, with 17 bases between. The CDR3 sequence is 14 residues long. Germline CDR1 SNHLY, CDR2 FYNNEI.

The J gene is TRBJ2-7, the V gene TRBV28; 9 bases map to TRBD2. Germline V gives CDR1 MDHEN, CDR2 SYDVKM. The V gene end was trimmed by 6 bases and the J gene end by 7 bases; junction bases not matched to a gene: 13. The length of the CDR3 is 15 residues. The CDR3 reads CASRSGAGGTREQYF. The CDR3 nucleotides read TGTGCCAGCAGGTCTGGCGCGGGAGGGACACGGGAGCAGTACTTC.

This clonotype was recorded at least ten times. The V and J genes are TRBV28 and TRBJ2-5, with D possibly being TRBD1 or TRBD2 (6 bases each). V dropped 7 bases and J dropped 5 bases, with 11 bases sitting between them. The germline V gene has CDR1 MDHEN and CDR2 SYDVKM. The CDR3 covers 12 residues. DNA of the CDR3: TGTGCCAGCAACAGGGAGGCTGAGACCCAGTACTTC. Amino acid sequence: CASNREAETQYF.

The chain has TRBV10-3 and TRBJ2-7; 8 bases align to TRBD2. Per germline, CDR1 ENHRY and CDR2 SYGVKD. The V and J ends lost 3 bases and 4 bases, in that order; junction bases with no gene match: 11. The CDR3 loop spans 16 amino acids. Here the CDR3 reads CAISDPGGGPVYEQYV. The CDR3 DNA is TGTGCCATCAGTGACCCCGGGGGGGGGCCGGTTTACGAGCAGTACGTC.

This clonotype was seen more than once but under ten times. CDR3 sequence (DNA): TGTGCCAGCAGTTTTCAGGACGTGGGAACCACAGATACGCAGTATTTT. This sequence encodes CASSFQDVGTTDTQYF. The chain is built from TRBV12-3 or TRBV12-4 and TRBJ2-3; D remains unclear. Trimming pared 3 bases from V and 2 bases from J, leaving 15 bases between. This CDR3 is built from 16 residues.

This clonotype was seen more than once but under ten times. The chain carries TRBV7-8 and TRBJ1-4; 9 bases are shared with TRBD1. Germline values: CDR1 SGHVS, CDR2 FQNEAQ. The CDR3 loop spans 15 amino acids. V was clipped by 3 bases and J by 6 bases; unmatched bases: 5. CDR3 DNA: TGTGCCAGCAGCTTTTGGGGACAGGGTGATGAAAAACTGTTTTTT. The encoded protein is CASSFWGQGDEKLFF. Using reference TRBV7-8 and TRBJ1-4 for the parts outside the CDR3, the full variable domain is GAGVSQSPRYKVAKRGQDVALRCDPISGHVSLFWYQQALGQGPEFLTYFQNEAQLDKSGLPSDRFFAERPEGSVSTLKIQRTQQEDSAVYLCASSFWGQGDEKLFFGSGTQLSVL.

This clonotype was seen many times. The rearrangement uses TRBV7-6 and TRBJ2-5; TRBD2 agrees at 8 bases. The CDR3 runs to 17 residues. J lost 2 bases, V lost 3 bases, and 11 bases had no gene match. Per the germline V gene, CDR1 is SGHVS and CDR2 is FNYEAQ. The CDR3 nucleotides are TGTGCCAGCAGCTTCCTGGACCCGGGGGGGGTACAAGAGACCCAGTACTTC. It translates to CASSFLDPGGVQETQYF.

This clonotype was recorded at least ten times. The chain recombines TRBV11-2 with TRBJ2-1; D remains ambiguous. This CDR3 has 15 amino acids. Between the trimmed V and J ends, which lost 5 bases and 0 bases, there was a span of 11 bases. Germline assignment: CDR1 SGHAT and CDR2 FQNNGV. This chain's CDR3 is CASSPRASSYNEQFF. CDR3 nucleotide sequence: TGTGCCAGCAGCCCCCGGGCTAGCTCCTACAATGAGCAGTTCTTC.

The gene calls are TRBV15 and TRBJ2-1; TRBD2 matches at 9 bases. V trimming: 5 bases; J trimming: 0 bases; junction bases outside the gene matches: 5. This CDR3 has 16 residues. CDR1 and CDR2 from the germline V gene are LNHNV and YYDKDF (reference sequence). This CDR3 is CATSGRSGSSYNEQFF. For the CDR3, the DNA is TGTGCCACCAGCGGACGTAGCGGGAGCTCCTACAATGAGCAGTTCTTC.

A few counts support this clonotype. The V and J genes are TRBV19 and TRBJ2-2; 8 bases are shared with TRBD1. Germline assignment: CDR1 LNHDA and CDR2 SQIVND (reference sequence). The CDR3 is 14 residues long. Trimming took 10 bases from V and 1 from J; bases not matched to a gene: 5. The chain's CDR3 is CATKGTGNTGELFF. In nucleotides, the CDR3 is TGTGCCACCAAAGGGACAGGGAACACCGGGGAGCTGTTTTTT.

V gene TRBV5-8 combines with J gene TRBJ2-7, with D hard to call. Germline V gives CDR1 SGHTS, CDR2 YDEGEE. V gave up 3 bases and J gave up 6 bases, with 13 bases separating them. CDR3 length: 13 residues. CDR3 in amino acids: CASSYGRSGEQYV. CDR3 in DNA: TGTGCCAGCAGCTATGGACGGTCGGGCGAGCAGTACGTC.

The gene calls are TRBV7-9 and TRBJ2-2; the D is unclear. The CDR3 is 16 residues long. Germline values: CDR1 SEHNR, CDR2 FQNEAQ (reference sequence). V was clipped by 1 base and J by 3 bases, with 12 bases between them. This chain's CDR3 is CASSLERASYTGELFF. The CDR3 nucleotides are TGTGCCAGCAGCTTAGAAAGGGCAAGTTACACCGGGGAGCTGTTTTTT.

About this clonotype itself: One end of the junction does not line up with germline, which may come from a read error. CDR3 amino acids: CVSSEGLLSGANVLTF. The CDR3 nucleotides read TGTGTCAGCAGTGAGGGGTTGCTCTCTGGGGCCAACGTCCTGACTTTC. The chain is built from TRBV6-1 and TRBJ2-6, with D perhaps assigned TRBD1 or TRBD2 (5 bases each). Germline V CDR1 and CDR2: MNHNS, SASEGT. The CDR3 totals 16 residues.

This clonotype was detected only a few times. This chain links TRBV5-6 with TRBJ2-7, with 12 positions matching TRBD2. The V gene end was trimmed by 5 bases and the J gene end by 5 bases; junction bases not matched to a gene: 5. CDR1 and CDR2 (germline): SGHDT, YYEEEE. There are 14 residues in the CDR3. CDR3 residues: CASSLTSGRNEQYF. DNA of the CDR3: TGTGCCAGCAGTCTCACTAGCGGGAGGAACGAGCAGTACTTC.

The gene calls are TRBV15 and TRBJ2-5; the D is unclear. CDR1 is LNHNV, CDR2 YYDKDF, per germline (reference sequence). The CDR3 loop spans 15 amino acids. V was trimmed by 0 bases and J by 5 bases, leaving 13 bases between them. The CDR3 DNA follows: TGTGCCACCAGCAGAGATCCCTCAGGTGGGGAGACCCAGTACTTC. This encodes CATSRDPSGGETQYF.

The CDR3: CASSWEFEKLFF. CDR3 DNA: TGTGCCAGCAGTTGGGAATTCGAAAAACTGTTTTTT. This chain uses TRBV12-3 or TRBV12-4 with TRBJ1-4; D is unresolved. The CDR3 contains 12 residues. V was cut by 4 bases and J by 8 bases, with 8 bases left in between.

This clonotype has only a few counts. V gene TRBV20-1 combines with J gene TRBJ2-1; 8 bases match TRBD2. V shed 4 bases, J shed 8 bases, and the junction held 4 bases outside the gene matches. The germline V gene encodes CDR1 DFQATT and CDR2 SNEGSKA (reference sequence). The CDR3 is made up of 12 amino acids. CDR3 nucleotides: TGCAGTGCTACGGGACTAGAAGATGAGCAGTTCTTC. Residues: CSATGLEDEQFF.

The chain links TRBV6-1 to TRBJ2-2; 8 nucleotides match TRBD2. V lost 6 bases and J lost 6; bases outside the gene matches: 9. The CDR3 is 15 residues long. The germline V gene has CDR1 MNHNS and CDR2 SASEGT. CDR3 loop: CASRPSGLDAGELFF. CDR3 nucleotide sequence: TGTGCCAGCAGACCGTCGGGACTAGACGCCGGGGAGCTGTTTTTT.

In its sample, this clonotype was seen a few times. The V and J genes are TRBV7-8 and TRBJ1-4, with a tentative D call TRBD1 (5 bases). Germline CDR1 SGHVS, CDR2 FQNEAQ. The germline V and J ends were trimmed by 4 bases and 7 bases, with 13 bases remaining between them. The CDR3 runs to 14 residues. DNA of the CDR3: TGTGCCAGCAGCTACAGTGACGGGGGTGAAAAACTGTTTTTT. Translation gives CASSYSDGGEKLFF.

This clonotype turned up a few times. V and J are TRBV7-9 and TRBJ2-7; D perhaps matches TRBD1 (6 bases). The CDR3 sequence is 15 residues long. CDR1 and CDR2 (germline): SEHNR, FQNEAQ (reference sequence). Trimming pared 4 bases from V and 2 bases from J, leaving 15 bases between. The CDR3 region is CASSSYRDNPYEQYF. The CDR3 DNA sequence: TGTGCCAGCAGCTCTTACAGGGATAACCCCTACGAGCAGTACTTC.

This clonotype was found a few times. This chain joins TRBV27 and TRBJ2-3, with a tentative D call TRBD2 (7 bases). The length of the CDR3 is 14 residues. V was clipped by 6 bases and J by 4 bases, with 14 bases between them. CDR1 and CDR2 (germline): MNHEY, SMNVEV (reference sequence). The DNA for the CDR3 is TGTGCCAGCAGGACGCCGGGGGGCCCAGATACGCAGTATTTT. It encodes CASRTPGGPDTQYF.

This clonotype came up a few times. The chain uses TRBV4-1 and TRBJ2-4; D possibly corresponds to TRBD2 (5 bases). Germline CDR1 MGHRA, CDR2 YSYEKL. Trimming took 2 bases from V and 1 from J, leaving 9 bases between them. The CDR3 is made up of 15 amino acids. CDR3: CASSQLGLAKNIQYF. DNA of the CDR3: TGCGCCAGCAGCCAACTAGGACTCGCCAAAAACATTCAGTACTTC.

This clonotype was recorded at least ten times. This sequence joins TRBV15 and TRBJ1-2; D is ambiguous. The CDR3 totals 15 residues. Trimming shortened V by 2 bases and J by 4 bases, and 14 bases separated the two germline ends. Germline V gene lookup returns CDR1 LNHNV and CDR2 YYDKDF (reference sequence). The CDR3 coding sequence is TGTGCCACCAGCAGACGACAAGCTCCCAGCTATGGCTACACCTTC. Amino acid sequence: CATSRRQAPSYGYTF.